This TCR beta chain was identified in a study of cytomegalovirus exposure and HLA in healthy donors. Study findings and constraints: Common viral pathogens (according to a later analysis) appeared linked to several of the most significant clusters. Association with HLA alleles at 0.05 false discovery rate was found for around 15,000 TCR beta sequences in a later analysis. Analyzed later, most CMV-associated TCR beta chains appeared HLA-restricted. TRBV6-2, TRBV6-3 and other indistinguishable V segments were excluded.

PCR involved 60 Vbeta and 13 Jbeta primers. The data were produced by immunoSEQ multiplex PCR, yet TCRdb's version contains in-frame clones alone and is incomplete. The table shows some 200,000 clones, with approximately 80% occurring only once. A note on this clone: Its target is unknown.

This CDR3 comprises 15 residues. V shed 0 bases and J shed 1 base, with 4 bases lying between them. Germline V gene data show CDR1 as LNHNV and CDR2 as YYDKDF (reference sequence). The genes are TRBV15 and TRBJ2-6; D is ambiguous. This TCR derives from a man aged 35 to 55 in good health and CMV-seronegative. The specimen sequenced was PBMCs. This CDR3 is CATSREASGANVLTF. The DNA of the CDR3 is TGTGCCACCAGCAGAGAAGCTTCTGGGGCCAACGTCCTGACTTTC.